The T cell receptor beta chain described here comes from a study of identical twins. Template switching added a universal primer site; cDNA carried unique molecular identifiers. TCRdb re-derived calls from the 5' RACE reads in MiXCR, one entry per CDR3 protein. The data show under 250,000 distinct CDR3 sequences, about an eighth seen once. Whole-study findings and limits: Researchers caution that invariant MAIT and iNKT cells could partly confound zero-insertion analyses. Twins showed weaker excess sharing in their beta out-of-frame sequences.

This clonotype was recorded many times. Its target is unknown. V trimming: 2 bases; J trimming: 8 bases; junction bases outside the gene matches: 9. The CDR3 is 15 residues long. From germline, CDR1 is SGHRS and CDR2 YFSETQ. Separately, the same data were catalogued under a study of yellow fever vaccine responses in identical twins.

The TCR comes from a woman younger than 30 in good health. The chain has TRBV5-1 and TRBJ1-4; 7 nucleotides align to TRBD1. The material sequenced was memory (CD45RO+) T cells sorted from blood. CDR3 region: CASSLSGTEGEKLFF. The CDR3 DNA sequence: TGCGCCAGCAGCTTATCCGGGACAGAAGGAGAAAAACTGTTTTTT.